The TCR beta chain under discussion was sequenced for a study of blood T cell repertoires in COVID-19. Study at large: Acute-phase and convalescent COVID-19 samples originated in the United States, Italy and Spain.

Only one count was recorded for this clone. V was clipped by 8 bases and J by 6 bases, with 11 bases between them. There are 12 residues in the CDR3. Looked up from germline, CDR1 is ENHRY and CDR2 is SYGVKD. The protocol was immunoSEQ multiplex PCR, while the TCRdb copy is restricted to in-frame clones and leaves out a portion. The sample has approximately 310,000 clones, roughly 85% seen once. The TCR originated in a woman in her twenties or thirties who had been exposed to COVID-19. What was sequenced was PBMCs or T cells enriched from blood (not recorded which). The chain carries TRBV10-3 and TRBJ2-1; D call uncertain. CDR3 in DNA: TGTGCCATCGGATCGACTTTCAATGAGCAGTTCTTC. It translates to CAIGSTFNEQFF.